One sample yielded the 28 T cell receptor beta chains listed below, sequenced in a study of CD8 T cells in ankylosing spondylitis. Notes on the study in general: Seemingly distinctive of ankylosing spondylitis blood was a TCR beta motif formed by eight highly homologous variants.

TCRdb processed the 5' RACE reads anew with MiXCR; each CDR3 protein has one entry. This table has some 700,000 distinct CDR3 sequences, around a fifth appearing once. For these receptors, no antigen is known. The specimen was blood, either unsorted or a sorted T cell fraction (not recorded which). The receptor set was obtained from a male donor with ankylosing spondylitis.

This chain links TRBV5-1 with TRBJ2-1, with 15 bases lining up with TRBD2. The CDR3 totals 15 residues. After removal of 3 bases from V and 7 bases from J, the junction contained 2 bases not matched to a gene. Germline V gene lookup returns CDR1 SGHRS and CDR2 YFSETQ. Written as DNA, the CDR3 is TGCGCCAGCAGCTGGACTAGCGGGGGGGTAAATGAGCAGTTCTTC. Protein product: CASSWTSGGVNEQFF.

Ten or more counts support this clonotype. The rearrangement uses TRBV15 and TRBJ2-1; 10 nucleotides match TRBD2. This CDR3 spans 14 amino acids. From germline, CDR1 is LNHNV and CDR2 YYDKDF (reference sequence). Trimming removed 5 bases from V and 7 bases from J; junction bases left unmatched: 5. CDR3 in amino acids: CATSGASGSNEQFF. The CDR3 DNA sequence: TGTGCCACCAGCGGGGCTAGCGGGAGTAATGAGCAGTTCTTC. The entire variable domain, with the rest obtained from reference TRBV15 and TRBJ2-1, is as follows: DAMVIQNPRYQVTQFGKPVTLSCSQTLNHNVMYWYQQKSSQAPKLLFHYYDKDFNNEADTPDNFQSRRPNTSFCFLDIRSPGLGDTAMYLCATSGASGSNEQFFGPGTRLTVL.

The chain combines TRBV5-1 with TRBJ1-1; D is undetermined. V lost 6 bases, J lost 5 bases, and 11 bases lay in between. Germline CDR1 is SGHRS and CDR2 is YFSETQ. CDR3 size: 12 residues. CDR3 region: CASIFLETEAFF. CDR3 coding DNA: TGCGCCAGCATCTTTTTGGAAACTGAAGCTTTCTTT.

The V gene is TRBV5-1, the J gene TRBJ2-7; 12 bases match TRBD2. J gave up 2 bases and V 4 bases, and 7 bases lay outside the gene matches. The CDR3 has 16 residues. Germline assignment: CDR1 SGHRS and CDR2 YFSETQ. This CDR3 reads CASSLTSGGSTYEQYF. Written as DNA, the CDR3 is TGCGCCAGCAGCCTGACTAGCGGGGGTTCAACCTACGAGCAGTACTTC. Supplemented by reference TRBV5-1 and TRBJ2-7, the full variable domain reads KAGVTQTPRYLIKTRGQQVTLSCSPISGHRSVSWYQQTPGQGLQFLFEYFSETQRNKGNFPGRFSGRQFSNSRSEMNVSTLELGDSALYLCASSLTSGGSTYEQYFGPGTRLTVT.

The chain employs TRBV4-1 and TRBJ2-3; D possibly corresponds to TRBD1 (5 bases). This CDR3 contains 16 residues. With 1 base removed from V and 0 bases from J, the gap between germline ends came to 11 bases. The germline V gene has CDR1 MGHRA and CDR2 YSYEKL. The CDR3 protein is CASSQGTYTSTDTQYF. The DNA for the CDR3 is TGCGCCAGCAGCCAAGGGACATATACTAGCACAGATACGCAGTATTTT.

This clonotype was recorded many times. J is TRBJ2-5 and V is TRBV29-1, with D possibly TRBD2 on 6 matching bases. This CDR3 comprises 13 residues. Between the trimmed V and J ends, which lost 6 bases and 3 bases, there was a span of 14 bases. Germline V gene lookup returns CDR1 SQVTM and CDR2 ANQGSEA. CDR3 nucleotides: TGCAGCGTCGTCTTAGCGGCTAAAGAGACCCAGTACTTC. Protein sequence: CSVVLAAKETQYF.

This chain links TRBV28 with TRBJ2-2; the D is unclear. Germline CDR1 MDHEN, CDR2 SYDVKM. The CDR3 is 13 residues long. With 5 bases removed from V and 5 bases from J, the gap between germline ends came to 9 bases. The CDR3 spells CASSTRLTGELFF. As DNA, the CDR3 is TGTGCCAGCAGTACCCGACTGACCGGGGAGCTGTTTTTT.

The chain combines TRBV7-2 with TRBJ2-1; TRBD2 matches at 7 bases. This CDR3 region has 16 residues. Per the germline V gene, CDR1 is SGHTA and CDR2 is FQGNSA. Written as DNA, the CDR3 is TGTGCTACCGGGGCCCCCTCAGCGGGACGGGTAATTGAGCAGTTCTTC. Protein: CATGAPSAGRVIEQFF.

This clonotype was recorded many times. The V and J genes are TRBV15 and TRBJ1-1, with a tentative D call TRBD1 (5 bases). The CDR3 length is 12 residues. CDR1 is LNHNV, CDR2 YYDKDF, per germline (reference sequence). With 5 bases removed from V and 10 bases from J, the gap between germline ends came to 14 bases. The CDR3 DNA reads TGTGCCACCAGCTCCCTCAGAGGGGCAGCTTTCTTT. It codes for CATSSLRGAAFF. Combining the CDR3 with reference TRBV15 and TRBJ1-1 gives the whole variable domain DAMVIQNPRYQVTQFGKPVTLSCSQTLNHNVMYWYQQKSSQAPKLLFHYYDKDFNNEADTPDNFQSRRPNTSFCFLDIRSPGLGDTAMYLCATSSLRGAAFFGQGTRLTVV.

This clonotype was seen just once. The chain carries TRBV7-2 and TRBJ2-4, with TRBD1 matching over 8 bases. The CDR3 has 15 residues. Trimming cost V 5 bases and J 0 bases; bases outside gene matches: 3. The germline V gene has CDR1 SGHTA and CDR2 FQGNSA. The CDR3 DNA sequence: TGTGCCAGCAGCAAGGACAGGGTAGCCAAAAACATTCAGTACTTC. The encoded protein is CASSKDRVAKNIQYF.

Only a few counts were recorded for this clonotype. The rearrangement uses TRBV1 and TRBJ2-1; the table assigns TRBD2, which was not confirmed against the DNA. TRBV1 is given as a pseudogene. This CDR3 has 16 amino acids. CDR3 nucleotide sequence: TGCACCAACAGCCAAGGGCTAGCGGGATGGGGCAATGAGCAGTTCTTC. It encodes CTNSQGLAGWGNEQFF.

This clonotype was seen more than once but under ten times. The chain recombines TRBV11-3 with TRBJ2-1; possible D gene TRBD1, 6 bases. The CDR3 runs to 16 residues. CDR1 is SGHNT and CDR2 is YENEEA in the germline V gene. Between the trimmed V and J ends, which lost 1 base and 8 bases, there was a span of 18 bases. The CDR3 loop reads CASSLAYKGHDDEQFF. CDR3 sequence (DNA): TGTGCCAGCAGCTTAGCCTACAAGGGACATGACGATGAGCAGTTCTTC.

This clonotype was seen a single time. The chain employs TRBV28 and TRBJ1-2; D is ambiguous. CDR3 length: 14 amino acids. Germline V gene sequence: CDR1 MDHEN, CDR2 SYDVKM. V lost 2 bases to trimming and J lost 4 bases, with 11 bases between them. CDR3 sequence reads: CASSLQDSLYGYTF. For the CDR3, the DNA is TGTGCCAGCAGTTTACAGGATTCACTCTATGGCTACACCTTC.

This clonotype showed up many times. CDR3 in DNA: TGTGCCAGCAGTTTCGCGACAGGGTCCGGGGAGCTGTTTTTT. This translates into CASSFATGSGELFF. The chain recombines TRBV12-3 or TRBV12-4 with TRBJ2-2; 7 positions match TRBD1. CDR3 size: 14 residues. After removal of 3 bases from V and 6 bases from J, the junction contained 4 bases not matched to a gene.

The CDR3 DNA follows: TGTGCCAGCAGCTTTCCAGGGGCTGGTTCACCCCTCCACTTT. Protein: CASSFPGAGSPLHF. The chain recombines TRBV11-2 with TRBJ1-6; perhaps TRBD1 as D (6 bases). Germline V gene lookup returns CDR1 SGHAT and CDR2 FQNNGV. CDR3 length: 14 residues. The V end lost 3 bases, the J end lost 9 bases, and 12 bases lay between the germline ends.

The genes are TRBV5-1 and TRBJ1-2; possibly TRBD1 for D (5 bases). The CDR3 has 12 residues. Looked up from germline, CDR1 is SGHRS and CDR2 is YFSETQ. Deletions cut 4 bases from V and 8 bases from J, with 12 bases between. The CDR3 nucleotides are TGCGCCAGCAGCCTAGGGGTTTCGGGCTACACCTTC. This translates into CASSLGVSGYTF.

The sample holds a few counts of this clonotype. The chain is built from TRBV20-1 and TRBJ2-7, with TRBD2 matching 9 bases. Germline trimming cut 0 bases from V and 3 bases from J; bases unmatched to any gene: 3. Germline loops: CDR1 DFQATT, CDR2 SNEGSKA (reference sequence). The CDR3 consists of 14 residues. The CDR3 sequence is CSARDGGRDYEQYF. Written as DNA, the CDR3 is TGCAGTGCTAGAGATGGCGGGAGGGACTACGAGCAGTACTTC.

This clonotype has at least ten counts. Germline is not matched at one junction end, which may reflect a read error. The CDR3 loop reads CASSLGGTGAYEQYF. In DNA form, the CDR3 reads TGCGCCAGCAGCTTGGGAGGGACAGGGGCCTACGAGCAGTACTTC. The rearrangement links TRBV7-2 to TRBJ2-7; TRBD1 agrees at 10 bases. Germline V CDR1 and CDR2: SGHTA, FQGNSA. This CDR3 contains 15 residues.

This rearrangement joins TRBV20-1 to TRBJ2-3; 7 bases align to TRBD2. J was trimmed by 8 bases and V by 1 base; bases with no gene match: 9. CDR1 is DFQATT and CDR2 is SNEGSKA in the germline V gene (reference sequence). The CDR3 is 14 amino acids. The CDR3 is CSARGFAGELTQYF. Written as DNA, the CDR3 is TGCAGTGCTAGAGGGTTCGCGGGGGAGCTTACGCAGTATTTT.

The chain recombines TRBV4-1 with TRBJ2-2; TRBD2 agrees at 7 bases. J gave up 0 bases and V 5 bases, and 6 bases lay outside the gene matches. Germline V lookup: CDR1 MGHRA, CDR2 YSYEKL. The CDR3 is made up of 16 amino acids. CDR3: CASSTPLAANTGELFF. The DNA of the CDR3 is TGCGCCAGCAGCACCCCGCTAGCGGCGAACACCGGGGAGCTGTTTTTT.

There are a few counts of this clonotype. The genes are TRBV20-1 and TRBJ1-1; D unclear. Germline V lookup: CDR1 DFQATT, CDR2 SNEGSKA (reference sequence). The V end lost 0 bases, the J end lost 11 bases, and 10 bases lay between the germline ends. CDR3 length: 11 amino acids. The CDR3 DNA reads TGCAGTGCTAGAGATAGAGTACGCGCTTTCTTT. Protein product: CSARDRVRAFF.

This clonotype was counted many times. The V and J genes are TRBV12-3 or TRBV12-4 and TRBJ1-1; D not certain. There are 14 residues in the CDR3. The V and J ends lost 5 bases and 6 bases respectively, with 16 bases between them. The CDR3: CASSQSSGRAEAFF. In DNA, the CDR3 is TGTGCCAGCAGTCAATCTTCGGGGAGGGCTGAAGCTTTCTTT.

J is TRBJ2-1 and V is TRBV30; the D call may be TRBD1 or TRBD2 (5 bases each). There are 13 residues in the CDR3. CDR1 is GTSNPN, CDR2 SVGIG, per germline (reference sequence). Trimming removed 5 bases from V and 8 bases from J, with 16 bases in between. The CDR3 DNA reads TGTGCCTGGGTCCGGGACGTCCACGATGAGCAGTTCTTC. It codes for CAWVRDVHDEQFF.

The chain couples TRBV19 to TRBJ1-1; D ambiguous. Germline V gene lookup returns CDR1 LNHDA and CDR2 SQIVND (reference sequence). The CDR3 extends over 14 amino acids. Trimming took off 4 bases at V and 0 bases at J, with 9 bases between the two ends. The CDR3 loop reads CASSRPTVNTEAFF. The CDR3 region has the DNA TGTGCCAGTAGTAGGCCGACGGTGAACACTGAAGCTTTCTTT.

In this sample, this clonotype turned up many times. The chain recombines TRBV20-1 with TRBJ1-1; 9 positions match TRBD1. Germline assignment: CDR1 DFQATT and CDR2 SNEGSKA (reference sequence). Trimming at V came to 4 bases and at J to 4 bases, leaving 10 bases not matched to a gene. The CDR3 extends over 15 amino acids. CDR3 residues: CSAIPGQGSVTEAFF. The DNA for the CDR3 is TGCAGTGCTATCCCGGGACAGGGATCCGTCACTGAAGCTTTCTTT.

The chain couples TRBV20-1 to TRBJ2-3; 9 nucleotides line up with TRBD1. The J segment lost 4 bases and the V segment lost 6 bases, leaving 11 bases of the junction unmatched. Germline loops: CDR1 DFQATT, CDR2 SNEGSKA (reference sequence). CDR3 length equals 15 residues. The CDR3 region has the DNA TGCAGTGCGCCGCCGGGACAGGGAGGGGCAGATACGCAGTATTTT. It specifies CSAPPGQGGADTQYF.

The chain combines TRBV20-1 with TRBJ2-7; D unclear. Trimming stripped 2 bases from V and 0 bases from J, with 8 bases between. There are 13 residues in the CDR3. CDR1 is DFQATT, CDR2 SNEGSKA, per germline (reference sequence). The CDR3 here is CSARKLDSYEQYF. The CDR3 bases are TGCAGTGCTAGAAAACTTGACTCCTACGAGCAGTACTTC.

This clonotype was observed once. The CDR3 coding sequence is TGTGCCACCAGCAGAGATCTCACCGACTACACAGATACGCAGTATTTT. Its protein product is CATSRDLTDYTDTQYF. This chain joins TRBV15 and TRBJ2-3; possible D gene TRBD2, 5 bases. CDR1 is LNHNV, CDR2 YYDKDF, per germline (reference sequence). The CDR3 consists of 16 residues. V was shortened by 0 bases and J by 2 bases, with 12 bases between the two germline ends.